The TCR beta chain described here comes from a study of shared clonotypes between healthy human individuals. On this clone: The antigen is not known.

Whole-study results and caveats: An expected dependence of interdonor clonotype sharing on sequencing depth was noted. As a rule, naive subsets had a larger estimated richness than memory subsets.

This CDR3 is built from 15 residues. With 2 bases removed from V and 4 bases from J, the gap between germline ends came to 15 bases. CDR1 and CDR2 (germline): SGHRS, YFSETQ. The run depth of the assay was deep. The protocol was immunoSEQ multiplex PCR, while the TCRdb copy is restricted to in-frame clones and leaves out a portion. Of approximately 1,000,000 clones listed, approximately 80% are singletons. Sequencing input: memory CD4+ T cells from PBMCs. Stated subset: CD45RA-negative fraction. The chain carries TRBV5-1 and TRBJ2-5; D remains unclear. The clonotype was recovered from a man younger than 30 in good health. Some clones in this sample may be carry-over from other donors' samples. CDR3 coding DNA: TGCGCCAGCAGCTTTGCCGTTGTGGAAAGAGAGACCCAGTACTTC. As protein: CASSFAVVERETQYF.